This T cell receptor (beta chain) was sequenced during a study of shared clonotypes between healthy human individuals. Study conclusions and caveats: Represented genetic and exposure-history diversity was restricted by having few donors.

V trimming: 4 bases; J trimming: 2 bases; junction bases outside the gene matches: 7. CDR3 length: 15 amino acids. Germline V gene data show CDR1 as SGHTS and CDR2 as YDEGEE. Worth noting for this clone: As yet, its antigen is unknown.

Several immunoSEQ plates held equal portions of the genomic DNA taken from each subset. The protocol was immunoSEQ multiplex PCR, while the TCRdb copy is restricted to in-frame clones and leaves out a portion. The sample holds some 2,500,000 clones, just under 95% seen once. There were no recent acute infections or vaccinations among the donors, who were healthy HIV-negative adults. Adult Caucasians living in Nashville, Tennessee made up all of the donors. The specimen was naive CD4+ T cells from PBMCs. Subset meaning: CD45RA+ positively selected. The chain has TRBV5-8 and TRBJ2-7, with 9 bases fitting TRBD1. The sequence was collected from a man younger than 35 in good health. Some clones in this sample may be carry-over from other donors' samples. CDR3 residues: CASSPRTGDPYEQYF. As DNA, the CDR3 is TGTGCCAGCAGCCCGCGGACAGGGGACCCCTACGAGCAGTACTTC. Complete variable domain (other parts from reference TRBV5-8 and TRBJ2-7): EAGVTQSPTHLIKTRGQQATLRCSPISGHTSVYWYQQALGLGLQFLLWYDEGEERNRGNFPPRFSGRQFPNYSSELNVNALELEDSALYLCASSPRTGDPYEQYFGPGTRLTVT.